The 23 T cell receptor beta chains presented below share a single source sample, sequenced in a study of metastatic and nonmetastatic thyroid tumors. Each patient went into thyroid surgery without having received any treatment. TCRdb reprocessed the PCR reads via MiXCR. This sample has around 34,000 clones, with 16% found just once. Sequenced: blood. The receptors come from a female donor with papillary thyroid cancer or a benign thyroid nodule (not recorded which). Some clones in this sample may be carry-over from other donors' samples.

This clone was counted many times. The V and J genes are TRBV29-1 and TRBJ1-2, with D uncertain. Germline V gives CDR1 SQVTM, CDR2 ANQGSEA. Trimming removed 7 bases at V and 0 bases at J, with 12 bases between. The CDR3 runs 13 residues. DNA for the CDR3: TGCAGCGCCATGACCGGCACTAACTATGGCTACACCTTC. This sequence encodes CSAMTGTNYGYTF.

Many counts were recorded for this clone. The J gene is TRBJ1-6, the V gene TRBV2; 7 bases are shared with TRBD1. V lost 4 bases and J lost 6; bases outside the gene matches: 12. The germline gives CDR1 SNHLY, CDR2 FYNNEI. This CDR3 has 17 residues. CDR3 sequence: CASSGQGGNLGNSPLHF. The CDR3, as DNA: TGTGCCAGCAGTGGACAGGGAGGCAATTTGGGTAATTCACCCCTCCACTTT. Full variable domain (remainder filled in from reference TRBV2 and TRBJ1-6): EPEVTQTPSHQVTQMGQEVILRCVPISNHLYFYWYRQILGQKVEFLVSFYNNEISEKSEIFDDQFSVERPDGSNFTLKIRSTKLEDSAMYFCASSGQGGNLGNSPLHFGNGTRLTVT.

The chain combines TRBV9 with TRBJ1-2; no reliable D call. This CDR3 comprises 13 residues. Germline CDR1 reads SGDLS; CDR2 reads YYNGEE. The V end was cut by 0 bases, the J end by 4 bases, with 7 bases between. The CDR3 loop reads CASSVEAAYGYTF. For the CDR3, the DNA is TGTGCCAGCAGCGTAGAAGCAGCCTATGGCTACACCTTC. Supplemented by reference TRBV9 and TRBJ1-2, the full variable domain reads DSGVTQTPKHLITATGQRVTLRCSPRSGDLSVYWYQQSLDQGLQFLIQYYNGEERAKGNILERFSAQQFPDLHSELNLSSLELGDSALYFCASSVEAAYGYTFGSGTRLTVV.

Many counts were recorded for this clone. V and J are TRBV28 and TRBJ1-5, with 8 bases lining up with TRBD1. The CDR3 is 14 amino acids. The germline CDR1 and CDR2 sequences are MDHEN and SYDVKM. Trimming removed 6 bases from V and 4 bases from J; junction bases left unmatched: 5. The CDR3, as DNA: TGTGCCAGCAGGAGACAGGGGCAGAATCAGCCCCAGCATTTT. It yields the protein CASRRQGQNQPQHF.

In its sample, this clone was seen many times. The chain has TRBV19 and TRBJ2-3; D is perhaps TRBD2 (6 bases). The V gene's germline CDR1 is LNHDA and CDR2 SQIVND (reference sequence). V shed 6 bases and J shed 6 bases, with 13 bases lying between them. The length of the CDR3 is 13 residues. CDR3 amino acids: CASSGRGRDTQYF. As DNA, the CDR3 is TGTGCCAGTAGCGGGAGAGGGAGGGATACGCAGTATTTT. Full variable domain (outside the CDR3, taken from reference TRBV19 and TRBJ2-3): DGGITQSPKYLFRKEGQNVTLSCEQNLNHDAMYWYRQDPGQGLRLIYYSQIVNDFQKGDIAEGYSVSREKKESFPLTVTSAQKNPTAFYLCASSGRGRDTQYFGPGTRLTVL.

This clone was observed many times. Other DNA sequences of this sample code for an identical CDR3. This chain joins TRBV15 and TRBJ2-5, with D possibly TRBD1 on 5 matching bases. The CDR3 sequence is 14 residues long. V was pared by 8 bases and J by 6 bases, with 19 bases between. Germline V gives CDR1 LNHNV, CDR2 YYDKDF (reference sequence). The CDR3 DNA sequence: TGTGCCACCGGTACAGGCGTGCCCCGGAAGACCCAGTACTTC. Protein: CATGTGVPRKTQYF.

This clone has at least ten counts. The chain recombines TRBV13 with TRBJ2-1; 15 bases match TRBD2. The CDR3 is 18 residues long. Losses at the gene ends were 5 bases for V and 2 bases for J; bases not matched to a gene: 7. Germline lookup yields CDR1 PRHDT and CDR2 FYEKMQ (reference sequence). Written as DNA, the CDR3 is TGTGCCAGCAGCCAAGGACTAGCGGGAGGGCCGCCCTACAATGAGCAGTTCTTC. Its protein is CASSQGLAGGPPYNEQFF.

By share of the sample, this clone is medium-sized. The chain is built from TRBV6-1 and TRBJ2-6; D is possibly TRBD2 (7 bases). V lost 6 bases and J 4 bases, leaving 13 bases between the germline ends. Germline V gene sequence: CDR1 MNHNS, CDR2 SASEGT. The CDR3 has 15 residues. DNA of the CDR3: TGTGCCAGCAGCCAACAGGGAGGGGGGGCCAACGTCCTGACTTTC. Translated: CASSQQGGGANVLTF.

This clone was observed many times. The chain carries TRBV6-1 and TRBJ1-5; a possible D gene is TRBD1 (5 bases). V lost 10 bases, J lost 6 bases, and 16 bases lay in between. CDR3 size: 13 residues. Germline assignment: CDR1 MNHNS and CDR2 SASEGT. This chain's CDR3 is CATSEQGFQPQHF. In nucleotides, the CDR3 is TGTGCCACCTCGGAGCAGGGTTTTCAGCCCCAGCATTTT.

This sequence joins TRBV20-1 and TRBJ2-7; D is ambiguous. In germline, CDR1 is DFQATT, CDR2 SNEGSKA (reference sequence). V lost 4 bases and J 2 bases, leaving 18 bases between the germline ends. This CDR3 is built from 15 residues. The CDR3 is CSATTCEWFAYEQYF. CDR3 in DNA: TGCAGTGCTACCACTTGTGAATGGTTCGCCTACGAGCAGTACTTC.

This clone was found many times. This chain uses TRBV30 with TRBJ2-3; D is uncertain. Trimming cost V 2 bases and J 2 bases, with 8 bases left between them. Germline CDR1 reads GTSNPN; CDR2 reads SVGIG (reference sequence). The length of the CDR3 is 13 residues. CDR3: CAWSLSTTDTQYF. The CDR3 nucleotides read TGTGCCTGGAGTCTCTCGACCACAGATACGCAGTATTTT.

This clone was counted ten times or more. The chain combines TRBV10-1 with TRBJ2-2, with 10 bases matching TRBD2. The CDR3 sequence is 18 residues long. With V trimmed by 3 bases and J by 3 bases, 10 bases remained unmatched. Germline-derived CDR1 and CDR2 are WNHNN and SYGVQD (reference sequence). CDR3 region: CASSDKYTGTSDTGELFF. Written as DNA, the CDR3 is TGCGCCAGCAGTGACAAATATACTGGGACTAGCGACACCGGGGAGCTGTTTTTT.

In its sample, this clone was seen a few times. The chain joins TRBV6-2 or TRBV6-3 to TRBJ2-7; D is possibly TRBD1 (5 bases). CDR3 length equals 16 residues. CDR1 and CDR2 (germline): MNHEY, SVGEGT. Deletions cut 2 bases from V and 7 bases from J, with 21 bases between. The CDR3 nucleotides are TGTGCCAGCAGTTACCCCCCAGGGTGTCCCGGGCGGGAGCAGTACTTC. The encoded protein is CASSYPPGCPGREQYF.

The sample holds many counts of this clone. The chain combines TRBV24-1 with TRBJ2-2; 7 nucleotides line up with TRBD2. The CDR3 runs 16 residues. The junction had 7 bases not matched to a gene; V was cut back by 4 bases and J by 3 bases. The germline gives CDR1 KGHDR, CDR2 SFDVKD. The CDR3 nucleotides are TGTGCCACCAGTGACCCTCTGGCGGGGGACACCGGGGAGCTGTTTTTT. Amino acid sequence: CATSDPLAGDTGELFF.

This clone was detected ten times or more. The V call is TRBV28, the J call TRBJ2-1; TRBD2 aligns across 14 bases. V dropped 6 bases and J dropped 8; count of bases not matched to a gene: 6. The germline CDR1 and CDR2 sequences are MDHEN and SYDVKM. The CDR3 totals 15 residues. The CDR3 region has the DNA TGTGCCAGCAGGCCGACTAGCGGGAGGGCCTATGAGCAGTTCTTC. This codes for CASRPTSGRAYEQFF.

This clone occurred many times. The J gene is TRBJ2-2, the V gene TRBV11-1; 11 bases match TRBD2. CDR1 is SGHAT, CDR2 FQDESV, per germline (reference sequence). V was clipped by 5 bases and J by 6 bases; unmatched bases: 14. The CDR3 length is 18 residues. CDR3 residues: CASSPGTSGDPLPGELFF. Here the CDR3 DNA reads TGTGCCAGCAGCCCAGGGACTAGCGGAGACCCTTTACCCGGGGAGCTGTTTTTT. The whole variable domain, remainder taken from reference TRBV11-1 and TRBJ2-2, is EAEVAQSPRYKITEKSQAVAFWCDPISGHATLYWYRQILGQGPELLVQFQDESVVDDSQLPKDRFSAERLKGVDSTLKIQPAELGDSAMYLCASSPGTSGDPLPGELFFGEGSRLTVL.

The V and J genes are TRBV28 and TRBJ1-5; possible D gene TRBD1, 6 bases. Germline assignment: CDR1 MDHEN and CDR2 SYDVKM. V lost 5 bases to trimming and J lost 0 bases, with 11 bases between them. CDR3 length equals 15 residues. CDR3: CASSARQASNQPQHF. The CDR3 DNA sequence: TGTGCCAGCAGTGCTAGACAGGCTAGCAATCAGCCCCAGCATTTT.

This clone was detected ten times or more. The rearrangement uses TRBV12-3 or TRBV12-4 and TRBJ2-5; no clear D gene. This CDR3 has 14 amino acids. The ends were cut back, 2 bases at V and 4 bases at J, with 11 bases in the middle. CDR3 nucleotide sequence: TGTGCCAGCAGTTTAACAAACCAAGGAGAGACCCAGTACTTC. Translating it yields CASSLTNQGETQYF.

At least ten counts were recorded for this clone. The chain employs TRBV11-2 and TRBJ1-4; the D is unclear. The CDR3 length is 17 residues. Between the trimmed V and J ends, which lost 5 bases and 3 bases, there was a span of 19 bases. The V gene's germline CDR1 is SGHAT and CDR2 FQNNGV. In DNA, the CDR3 is TGTGCCAGCAGCCTTAGAGCCCGGGTGGTATCTAATGAAAAACTGTTTTTT. Its translation: CASSLRARVVSNEKLFF.

This clone was counted ten times or more. J is TRBJ2-5 and V is TRBV20-1, with no clear D. The CDR3 loop spans 13 amino acids. The germline V and J ends were trimmed by 3 bases and 4 bases, with 12 bases remaining between them. Germline V gene lookup returns CDR1 DFQATT and CDR2 SNEGSKA (reference sequence). CDR3 amino acids: CSASFRHLETQYF. DNA for the CDR3: TGCAGTGCTAGCTTCAGGCATTTAGAGACCCAGTACTTC.

This clone was counted a few times. V gene TRBV28 combines with J gene TRBJ2-1, with 13 bases that match TRBD2. The germline gives CDR1 MDHEN, CDR2 SYDVKM. There are 17 residues in the CDR3. J was trimmed by 6 bases and V by 7 bases; bases with no gene match: 12. In DNA, the CDR3 is TGTGCCAGCACAACCTTCGGACTAGCGGGAGAGGTCAATGAGCAGTTCTTC. As protein: CASTTFGLAGEVNEQFF.

This clone came up a few times. A much larger clone differs from this one at a single base, so this may be a read error. The genes are TRBV7-8 and TRBJ2-7; D is perhaps TRBD2 (5 bases). The CDR3 extends over 12 amino acids. V was shortened by 6 bases and J by 6 bases, with 12 bases between the two germline ends. From germline, CDR1 is SGHVS and CDR2 FQNEAQ. The CDR3 loop reads CASRLGGSEQYF. DNA of the CDR3: TGTGCCAGCAGACTAGGTGGAAGCGAGCAGTACTTC. Filled out from reference TRBV7-8 and TRBJ2-7, the complete variable domain reads GAGVSQSPRYKVAKRGQDVALRCDPISGHVSLFWYQQALGQGPEFLTYFQNEAQLDKSGLPSDRFFAERPEGSVSTLKIQRTQQEDSAVYLCASRLGGSEQYFGPGTRLTVT.

This clone occurred many times. This sequence joins TRBV6-1 and TRBJ2-7; maybe TRBD2 (6 bases). Germline loops: CDR1 MNHNS, CDR2 SASEGT. The V gene lost 6 bases and the J gene lost 4 bases, with 19 bases spanning the gap. This CDR3 has 15 residues. CDR3 sequence: CASSPVVAATYEQYF. The CDR3 DNA is TGTGCCAGCAGCCCCGTGGTAGCGGCGACTTACGAGCAGTACTTC.